This T cell receptor beta chain was obtained from a study of T cell responses to AZD1222 COVID-19 vaccine. General study results and limits: Two doses of AZD1222 preceded a rise in Spike-specific TCR breadth and depth.

Concerning this clone: Its antigen remains unknown.

V lost 1 base and J lost 8, with 6 bases in between. Germline assignment: CDR1 LGHNA and CDR2 YNFKEQ. The CDR3 covers 12 residues. Repertoires were generated with immunoSEQ multiplex PCR, while TCRdb's copy carries only in-frame clones and drops some. The sample carries about 140,000 clones, around nine tenths recorded once. This chain connects TRBV4-2 to TRBJ2-1; no firm D call. The receptor comes from an adult in good health. The sequencing used peripheral blood, collected on day 0 of AZD1222 vaccination. The CDR3 bases are TGTGCCAGCAGCCAAGTGGCATATGAGCAGTTCTTC. Its translation is CASSQVAYEQFF.